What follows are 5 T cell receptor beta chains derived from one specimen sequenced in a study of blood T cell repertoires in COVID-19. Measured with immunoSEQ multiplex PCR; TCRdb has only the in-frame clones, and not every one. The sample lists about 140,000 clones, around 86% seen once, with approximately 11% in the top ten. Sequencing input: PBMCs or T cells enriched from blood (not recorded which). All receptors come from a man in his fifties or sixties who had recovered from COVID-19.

Written as DNA, the CDR3 is TGTGCCAGCAGCTTAACTGTAGCGGGAGGTATCCGTGAGCAGTTCTTC. Its protein product is CASSLTVAGGIREQFF. This chain connects TRBV7-3 to TRBJ2-1; 10 bases match TRBD2. V gave up 0 bases and J gave up 9 bases; unmatched junction bases: 8. Germline V gene sequence: CDR1 SGHTA, CDR2 FQGTGA. The CDR3 is 16 residues long.

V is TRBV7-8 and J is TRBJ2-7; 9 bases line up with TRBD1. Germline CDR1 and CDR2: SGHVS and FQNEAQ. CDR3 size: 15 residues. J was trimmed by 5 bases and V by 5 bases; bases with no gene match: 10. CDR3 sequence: CASSGQGRLLDEQYF. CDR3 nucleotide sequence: TGTGCCAGCAGCGGACAGGGGAGGTTACTAGACGAGCAGTACTTC.

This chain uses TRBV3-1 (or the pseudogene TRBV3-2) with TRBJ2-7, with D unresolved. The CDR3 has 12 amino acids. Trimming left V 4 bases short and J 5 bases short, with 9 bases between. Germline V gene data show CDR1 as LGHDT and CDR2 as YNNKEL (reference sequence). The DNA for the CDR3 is TGTGCCAGCAGCCCGCGACGGGACGAGCAGTACTTC. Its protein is CASSPRRDEQYF.

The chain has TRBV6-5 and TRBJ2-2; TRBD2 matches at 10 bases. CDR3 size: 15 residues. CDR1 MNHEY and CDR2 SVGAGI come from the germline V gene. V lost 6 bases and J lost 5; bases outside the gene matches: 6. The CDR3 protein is CASSRTSGVTGELFF. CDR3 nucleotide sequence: TGTGCCAGCAGCCGGACTAGCGGAGTTACCGGGGAGCTGTTTTTT.

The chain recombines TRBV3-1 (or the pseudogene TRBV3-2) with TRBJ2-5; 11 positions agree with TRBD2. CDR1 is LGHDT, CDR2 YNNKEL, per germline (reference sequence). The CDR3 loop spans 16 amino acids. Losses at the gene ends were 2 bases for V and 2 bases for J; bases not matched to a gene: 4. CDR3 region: CASSQHPSGGQETQYF. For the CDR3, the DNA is TGTGCCAGCAGCCAACACCCTAGCGGGGGGCAAGAGACCCAGTACTTC.